This is a list of T cell receptor beta chains from one sample in a study of blood T cell repertoires in COVID-19. Repertoires were generated with immunoSEQ multiplex PCR, while TCRdb's copy carries only in-frame clones and drops some. The table records over 250,000 clones, approximately 90% of them present only once. Sequenced: PBMCs or T cells enriched from blood (not recorded which). The receptor set was obtained from a woman aged 30 to 39 who had recovered from COVID-19. Each CDR3 is given with its conserved first and last residue. A D gene is named only where the DNA matches it firmly. Clone size is shown for a subset of rows, as once, few, many or a class of expanded clone.

clone_size: once
v_call: TRBV7-2
j_call: TRBJ2-3
d_call: TRBD2
cdr3_aa: CASSLYSSGSLGTDTQYF
cdr3_nt: TGTGCCAGCAGCTTATATTCCAGCGGGAGCCTAGGCACAGATACGCAGTATTTT

clone_size: few
v_call: TRBV21-1
j_call: TRBJ2-2
d_call: NA
cdr3_aa: CASSKGPGVLLAANTGELFF
cdr3_nt: TGTGCCAGCAGCAAAGGCCCAGGGGTCCTGCTAGCGGCAAACACCGGGGAGCTGTTTTTT

clone_size: few
v_call: TRBV3-1/TRBV3-2
j_call: TRBJ1-4
d_call: NA
cdr3_aa: CASSQLLEDKLFF
cdr3_nt: TGTGCCAGCAGCCAACTACTAGAGGATAAACTGTTTTTT

clone_size: once
v_call: TRBV4-3
j_call: TRBJ1-2
d_call: TRBD1
cdr3_aa: CASSQDQGQTNGYTF
cdr3_nt: TGCGCCAGCAGCCAAGATCAGGGACAGACTAATGGCTACACCTTC

clone_size: NA
v_call: TRBV27
j_call: TRBJ1-2
d_call: TRBD1
cdr3_aa: CASRSPGQGVFYGYTF
cdr3_nt: TGTGCCAGCAGGAGTCCGGGACAGGGTGTCTTCTATGGCTACACCTTC

clone_size: NA
v_call: TRBV2
j_call: TRBJ2-3
d_call: NA
cdr3_aa: CASSEERAGLMDTQYF
cdr3_nt: TGTGCCAGCAGTGAAGAAAGGGCAGGGCTCATGGATACGCAGTATTTT

clone_size: NA
v_call: TRBV9
j_call: TRBJ2-1
d_call: TRBD2
cdr3_aa: CASSALGTSGAFSYNEQFF
cdr3_nt: TGTGCCAGCAGCGCGCTTGGGACTAGCGGGGCCTTCTCCTACAATGAGCAGTTCTTC

clone_size: NA
v_call: TRBV18
j_call: TRBJ1-5
d_call: TRBD1
cdr3_aa: CASSLTGGLNQPQHF
cdr3_nt: TGTGCCAGCTCCCTAACAGGGGGCCTCAATCAGCCCCAGCATTTT

clone_size: NA
v_call: TRBV2
j_call: TRBJ1-5
d_call: TRBD1
cdr3_aa: CASSTDRVSNQPQHF
cdr3_nt: TGTGCCAGCAGTACCGACAGGGTCAGCAATCAGCCCCAGCATTTT

clone_size: NA
v_call: TRBV30
j_call: TRBJ1-5
d_call: TRBD1
cdr3_aa: CAWAQGGNQPQHF
cdr3_nt: TGTGCCTGGGCACAGGGGGGTAATCAGCCCCAGCATTTT

clone_size: once
v_call: TRBV5-1
j_call: TRBJ1-5
d_call: NA
cdr3_aa: CASSLGGDQPQHF
cdr3_nt: TGCGCCAGCAGCTTGGGGGGCGATCAGCCCCAGCATTTT

clone_size: NA
v_call: TRBV21-1
j_call: TRBJ1-6
d_call: NA
cdr3_aa: CASSKAGRGGSPLHF
cdr3_nt: TGTGCCAGCAGCAAAGCTGGACGAGGAGGGTCACCCCTCCACTTT

clone_size: once
v_call: TRBV13
j_call: TRBJ2-5
d_call: TRBD1
cdr3_aa: CASSLLTGPGQETQYF
cdr3_nt: TGTGCCAGCAGCCTGTTGACAGGGCCGGGTCAAGAGACCCAGTACTTC